These 23 T cell receptor beta chains share one sample of origin, sequenced in a study of radiation and T cells in renal cell carcinoma. TCRdb's copy holds only in-frame clones and misses some; the assay was immunoSEQ multiplex PCR. The table records some 120,000 clones, 88% of them present only once. Time point: blood 2 weeks post-SBRT. Treatment indicated: 15 Gy SBRT to primary tumor, nephrectomy 4 weeks later. Sample: blood, taken from a patient whose treatment included radiotherapy and nephrectomy. The receptors here all came from a woman aged 65 to 85 with renal cell carcinoma.

V usage is TRBV9 and J usage is TRBJ2-7; perhaps D is TRBD1 or TRBD2 (6 bases each). The V gene lost 0 bases and the J gene lost 5 bases, with 18 bases spanning the gap. CDR3 length equals 16 residues. Germline V gives CDR1 SGDLS, CDR2 YYNGEE. In DNA, the CDR3 is TGTGCCAGCAGCGTAGGGGGGGCAGGGGCGGCCCACGAGCAGTACTTC. It codes for CASSVGGAGAAHEQYF. Full variable domain (rest looked up from reference TRBV9 and TRBJ2-7): DSGVTQTPKHLITATGQRVTLRCSPRSGDLSVYWYQQSLDQGLQFLIQYYNGEERAKGNILERFSAQQFPDLHSELNLSSLELGDSALYFCASSVGGAGAAHEQYFGPGTRLTVT.

V gene TRBV2 combines with J gene TRBJ2-1; 9 bases are a match to TRBD2. V trimming: 6 bases; J trimming: 4 bases; junction bases outside the gene matches: 7. The CDR3 contains 15 residues. Germline CDR1 is SNHLY and CDR2 is FYNNEI. The CDR3, as DNA: TGTGCCAGCAGACTAGGGCGGGGGGGTTACAATGAGCAGTTCTTC. Protein: CASRLGRGGYNEQFF.

The chain couples TRBV6-1 to TRBJ1-1, with 10 bases that match TRBD1. This CDR3 spans 14 amino acids. The germline V gene encodes CDR1 MNHNS and CDR2 SASEGT. Germline trimming cut 7 bases from V and 4 bases from J; bases unmatched to any gene: 6. CDR3 loop: CASTDRGRGTEAFF. Here the CDR3 DNA reads TGTGCCAGCACTGACAGGGGGCGAGGCACTGAAGCTTTCTTT.

V gene TRBV27 combines with J gene TRBJ2-7; D call uncertain. CDR3 length equals 12 residues. Trimming stripped 0 bases from V and 8 bases from J, with 8 bases between. Germline V gives CDR1 MNHEY, CDR2 SMNVEV (reference sequence). CDR3 sequence (DNA): TGTGCCAGCAGTTTATCGGGCCTTCAGCAGTACTTC. Protein: CASSLSGLQQYF.

The genes are TRBV6-5 and TRBJ1-5; D is undetermined. The CDR3 has 15 residues. Germline values: CDR1 MNHEY, CDR2 SVGAGI. The V end lost 0 bases, the J end lost 0 bases, and 6 bases lay between the germline ends. DNA for the CDR3: TGTGCCAGCAGTTACTCGCGCAGTAGCAATCAGCCCCAGCATTTT. Translated: CASSYSRSSNQPQHF.

The chain employs TRBV30 and TRBJ1-1; TRBD1 is a possible D gene (5 bases). Germline V lookup: CDR1 GTSNPN, CDR2 SVGIG (reference sequence). The V gene lost 5 bases and the J gene lost 3 bases, with 13 bases spanning the gap. The CDR3 is 13 amino acids. The CDR3 here is CAWGRDSYTEAFF. The CDR3 nucleotides are TGTGCCTGGGGCCGGGACTCCTACACTGAAGCTTTCTTT.

This chain links TRBV4-3 with TRBJ1-6; unclear D gene. V lost 4 bases, J lost 0 bases, and 13 bases lay in between. This CDR3 spans 17 amino acids. Germline CDR1 and CDR2: LGHNA and YSLEER. The CDR3 bases are TGCGCCAGCAGCCGTATCAGCCAAAGCTCCTATAATTCACCCCTCCACTTT. Its translation is CASSRISQSSYNSPLHF.

The chain joins TRBV28 to TRBJ1-2; D uncertain. V was clipped by 6 bases and J by 2 bases, with 10 bases between them. The V gene's germline CDR1 is MDHEN and CDR2 SYDVKM. The CDR3 is 13 residues long. The CDR3 loop is CASRLGLNYGYTF. In DNA form, the CDR3 reads TGTGCCAGCAGGCTCGGATTAAACTATGGCTACACCTTC.

The J gene is TRBJ1-6, the V gene TRBV30; a weak D match, TRBD1 (5 bases). CDR1 GTSNPN and CDR2 SVGIG come from the germline V gene (reference sequence). The ends were cut back, 5 bases at V and 13 bases at J, with 24 bases in the middle. The CDR3 has 15 amino acids. In DNA, the CDR3 is TGTGCCTGGGTAACAGGTCGGGACGGGCGCTCGCCCCTCCACTTT. This codes for CAWVTGRDGRSPLHF.

The chain couples TRBV27 to TRBJ2-5; D is undetermined. The CDR3 is 15 amino acids. Germline CDR1 reads MNHEY; CDR2 reads SMNVEV (reference sequence). Trimming shortened V by 5 bases and J by 5 bases, and 18 bases separated the two germline ends. CDR3 sequence (DNA): TGTGCCAGCAGTCCATACTCACACGGGTCCGAGACCCAGTACTTC. Protein product: CASSPYSHGSETQYF.

This clone was counted once. The rearrangement uses TRBV2 and TRBJ1-1; 9 nucleotides line up with TRBD1. Germline CDR1 SNHLY, CDR2 FYNNEI. V gave up 8 bases and J gave up 1 base; unmatched junction bases: 5. CDR3 size: 14 residues. The CDR3 sequence: CASGDRGRNTEAFF. DNA of the CDR3: TGTGCCAGCGGAGACAGGGGGAGGAACACTGAAGCTTTCTTT.

This rearrangement joins TRBV15 to TRBJ2-7; 7 positions match TRBD1. Looked up from germline, CDR1 is LNHNV and CDR2 is YYDKDF (reference sequence). The CDR3 spans 14 residues. V lost 4 bases and J lost 6; bases outside the gene matches: 9. The chain's CDR3 is CATSMRQGLSEQYF. CDR3 nucleotides: TGTGCCACCAGCATGCGACAGGGTCTCTCCGAGCAGTACTTC.

The rearrangement uses TRBV4-3 and TRBJ2-2; 7 bases map to TRBD1. Germline trimming cut 2 bases from V and 6 bases from J; bases unmatched to any gene: 6. CDR3 length: 15 amino acids. Germline V gene lookup returns CDR1 LGHNA and CDR2 YSLEER. CDR3 sequence reads: CASSQYRGSAGELFF. In nucleotides, the CDR3 is TGCGCCAGCAGCCAATACAGGGGTAGCGCCGGGGAGCTGTTTTTT.

This clone was seen a single time. V is TRBV15 and J is TRBJ1-5; perhaps TRBD1 as D (6 bases). The CDR3 is 16 residues long. The V gene lost 2 bases and the J gene lost 4 bases, with 15 bases spanning the gap. Germline lookup yields CDR1 LNHNV and CDR2 YYDKDF (reference sequence). The CDR3 loop is CATSRSAGAGNQPQHF. The CDR3 nucleotides are TGTGCCACCAGCAGATCTGCAGGGGCGGGTAATCAGCCCCAGCATTTT.

The chain combines TRBV28 with TRBJ1-6; 9 bases agree with TRBD1. Unmatched junction bases numbered 16, after V lost 6 bases and J lost 7 bases. The CDR3 runs 18 residues. CDR1 and CDR2 from the germline V gene are MDHEN and SYDVKM. CDR3 loop: CASSFSRSGQGRNSPLHF. The CDR3 nucleotides read TGTGCCAGCAGCTTTAGCCGATCGGGACAGGGAAGGAATTCACCCCTCCACTTT.

This chain uses TRBV7-3 with TRBJ2-5; tentatively, D is TRBD1 (6 bases). The length of the CDR3 is 13 residues. Germline V gives CDR1 SGHTA, CDR2 FQGTGA. Trimming removed 4 bases at V and 3 bases at J, with 9 bases between. The CDR3 loop reads CASSSGAEETQYF. Here the CDR3 DNA reads TGTGCCAGCAGCTCAGGGGCCGAAGAGACCCAGTACTTC.

The gene calls are TRBV28 and TRBJ1-5, with D tentatively TRBD1 (5 bases). The V gene's germline CDR1 is MDHEN and CDR2 SYDVKM. V shed 4 bases and J shed 6 bases, with 22 bases lying between them. This CDR3 region has 17 residues. DNA for the CDR3: TGTGCCAGCAGTTCGGATTTTGGAGGGGTCGAGGGTCAGCCCCAGCATTTT. This translates into CASSSDFGGVEGQPQHF.

The chain carries TRBV6-6 and TRBJ1-5; possibly TRBD1 for D (5 bases). Germline V gene data show CDR1 as MNHNY and CDR2 as SVGAGI (reference sequence). Deletions cut 9 bases from V and 4 bases from J, with 13 bases between. CDR3 size: 13 residues. Written as DNA, the CDR3 is TGTGCCAGTACCAGGGCGCCTAATCAGCCCCAGCATTTT. Protein: CASTRAPNQPQHF.

The chain is built from TRBV28 and TRBJ2-1; D possibly corresponds to TRBD2 (5 bases). Per the germline V gene, CDR1 is MDHEN and CDR2 is SYDVKM. The CDR3 length is 13 residues. Trimming removed 3 bases from V and 9 bases from J, with 12 bases in between. The CDR3 here is CASSFLRLSEQFF. CDR3 nucleotides: TGTGCCAGCAGTTTCCTCCGACTATCTGAGCAGTTCTTC.

The chain links TRBV5-4 to TRBJ1-3, with D possibly being TRBD1 (5 bases). Germline CDR1 is SGHNT and CDR2 is YYREEE (reference sequence). Trimming left V 2 bases short and J 9 bases short, with 18 bases between. This CDR3 is 15 amino acids long. The CDR3 DNA sequence: TGTGCCAGCAGCTTAGAAGGGGCCAGGTCGGGCACCATATATTTT. This encodes CASSLEGARSGTIYF.

The chain couples TRBV6-5 to TRBJ2-7; D perhaps matches TRBD1 (6 bases). The V gene lost 0 bases and the J gene lost 2 bases, with 11 bases spanning the gap. The CDR3 contains 15 residues. Germline CDR1 and CDR2: MNHEY and SVGAGI. The CDR3: CASSYSPQGTYEQYF. The CDR3 bases are TGTGCCAGCAGTTACTCTCCACAGGGCACCTACGAGCAGTACTTC.

The chain uses TRBV7-2 and TRBJ2-4; 11 bases are shared with TRBD2. J was trimmed by 0 bases and V by 5 bases; bases with no gene match: 9. The CDR3 is made up of 18 amino acids. The germline CDR1 and CDR2 sequences are SGHTA and FQGNSA. CDR3 sequence: CASSVSSGGAGAKNIQYF. CDR3 in DNA: TGTGCCAGCAGCGTTAGTAGCGGGGGGGCCGGAGCCAAAAACATTCAGTACTTC.

The V and J genes are TRBV6-5 and TRBJ1-1; D remains ambiguous. This CDR3 has 13 residues. V was trimmed by 2 bases and J by 8 bases, leaving 12 bases between them. Germline CDR1 and CDR2: MNHEY and SVGAGI. CDR3 sequence: CASSYQGWTEAFF. The CDR3 nucleotides are TGTGCCAGCAGTTACCAAGGGTGGACCGAAGCTTTCTTT.